The 29 T cell receptor beta chains below come from one sample, sequenced in a study of breast tumors, draining lymph nodes, adjacent tissues. One entry per CDR3 protein results from TCRdb running MiXCR on the multiplex PCR reads. The sample includes about 60,000 distinct CDR3 sequences, approximately 54% of them seen just once. Sequencing used breast tumor tissue. The origin of the receptors is a female donor with breast cancer. Some clones in this sample may be carry-over from other donors' samples.

CDR3 protein: CASSFGQPNQPQHF. As DNA, the CDR3 is TGCGCCAGCAGCTTTGGACAGCCGAATCAGCCCCAGCATTTT. The chain has TRBV5-1 and TRBJ1-5; perhaps TRBD1 as D (6 bases). Germline CDR1 SGHRS, CDR2 YFSETQ. Trimming left V 2 bases short and J 4 bases short, with 10 bases between. The length of the CDR3 is 14 residues.

Only one count was recorded for this clonotype. The chain joins TRBV5-1 to TRBJ2-3, with D unclear. The CDR3 is 12 amino acids. The V gene lost 2 bases and the J gene lost 5 bases, with 6 bases spanning the gap. Germline assignment: CDR1 SGHRS and CDR2 YFSETQ. In nucleotides, the CDR3 is TGCGCCAGCAGCTTCAGCCGAGATACGCAGTATTTT. It codes for CASSFSRDTQYF.

The chain uses TRBV29-1 and TRBJ2-1; 7 nucleotides align to TRBD1. The germline gives CDR1 SQVTM, CDR2 ANQGSEA. CDR3 length equals 15 residues. J gave up 4 bases and V 3 bases, and 9 bases lay outside the gene matches. CDR3 amino acids: CSVDPPGTEYNEQFF. DNA for the CDR3: TGCAGCGTTGATCCTCCCGGGACAGAATACAATGAGCAGTTCTTC.

This clonotype was recorded a few times. The rearrangement joins TRBV5-1 to TRBJ2-5, with D perhaps TRBD1 or TRBD2 (5 bases each). CDR3 length: 14 residues. V lost 2 bases, J lost 8 bases, and 16 bases lay in between. Germline values: CDR1 SGHRS, CDR2 YFSETQ. CDR3 nucleotides: TGCGCCAGCAGCTTCTCCGAGAGGGGAGACACCCAGTACTTC. Amino acid sequence: CASSFSERGDTQYF.

This clonotype showed up just a few times. It may be a read error: a sequence one base away is much more abundant. The gene calls are TRBV6-1 and TRBJ2-1; the D is unclear. Looked up from germline, CDR1 is MNHNS and CDR2 is SASEGT. V shed 5 bases and J shed 0 bases, with 11 bases lying between them. CDR3 size: 15 residues. CDR3 nucleotide sequence: TGTGCCAGCAGTCACCAGGTTAGCTCCTACAATGAGCAGTTCTTC. It translates to CASSHQVSSYNEQFF.

This chain joins TRBV2 and TRBJ1-2, with D perhaps matching TRBD1 (5 bases). The CDR3 has 13 amino acids. The V gene's germline CDR1 is SNHLY and CDR2 FYNNEI. The V gene lost 5 bases and the J gene lost 12 bases, with 19 bases spanning the gap. CDR3 sequence: CASSLPGGAGNTF. CDR3 sequence (DNA): TGTGCCAGCAGTCTCCCTGGGGGAGCTGGAAACACCTTC.

The count of this clonotype is one. Mismatch with germline at one junction end may stem from a read error. The CDR3 loop reads CASSSHPDRGHGF. CDR3 DNA sequence: TGTGCCAGCAGCTCCCACCCGGACAGGGGTCATGGGTTC. The chain links TRBV5-5 to TRBJ1-2; 9 bases agree with TRBD1. The germline CDR1 and CDR2 sequences are SGHKS and YYEKEE (reference sequence). CDR3 length: 13 residues. Complete variable domain (other parts from reference TRBV5-5 and TRBJ1-2): DAGVTQSPTHLIKTRGQQVTLRCSPISGHKSVSWYQQVLGQGPQFIFQYYEKEERGRGNFPDRFSARQFPNYSSELNVNALLLGDSALYLCASSSHPDRGHGFGSGTRLTVV.

The V gene is TRBV6-6, the J gene TRBJ1-2; D not resolved. The CDR3 extends over 13 amino acids. V lost 10 bases to trimming and J lost 0 bases, with 12 bases between them. Germline-derived CDR1 and CDR2 are MNHNY and SVGAGI (reference sequence). CDR3 in DNA: TGTGCCATCAGCACGGGGACTAACTATGGCTACACCTTC. Translated, it gives CAISTGTNYGYTF.

The table lists this clonotype with a few counts. A single base separates this from a much larger clone, so it may be a read error. CDR3 protein: CASKNRGALQHF. DNA for the CDR3: TGTGCCAGCAAAAATAGGGGGGCACTCCAGCATTTT. The chain recombines TRBV5-8 with TRBJ1-5; weak D call: TRBD1 (6 bases). The CDR3 is 12 residues long. The V gene lost 6 bases and the J gene lost 12 bases, with 16 bases spanning the gap. CDR1 is SGHTS and CDR2 is YDEGEE in the germline V gene.

The V gene is TRBV7-9, the J gene TRBJ2-3, with 10 bases fitting TRBD2. The CDR3 totals 19 residues. CDR1 and CDR2 from the germline V gene are SEHNR and FQNEAQ (reference sequence). The J segment lost 1 base and the V segment lost 2 bases, leaving 12 bases of the junction unmatched. CDR3 DNA sequence: TGTGCCAGCAGCTTATGGGGGGGGCTAGCGGGGGACCGCACAGATACGCAGTATTTT. This gives the protein CASSLWGGLAGDRTDTQYF. The whole variable domain, remainder taken from reference TRBV7-9 and TRBJ2-3, is DTGVSQNPRHKITKRGQNVTFRCDPISEHNRLYWYRQTLGQGPEFLTYFQNEAQLEKSRLLSDRFSAERPKGSFSTLEIQRTEQGDSAMYLCASSLWGGLAGDRTDTQYFGPGTRLTVL.

The chain carries TRBV9 and TRBJ1-3; 8 bases fit TRBD1. Per germline, CDR1 SGDLS and CDR2 YYNGEE. V lost 4 bases and J lost 2; bases outside the gene matches: 5. The CDR3 is 15 residues long. CDR3 protein: CASSYGQGPGNTIYF. CDR3 coding DNA: TGTGCCAGCAGCTACGGACAGGGCCCTGGAAACACCATATATTTT.

V gene TRBV20-1 combines with J gene TRBJ2-7; 8 bases map to TRBD1. Germline trimming cut 5 bases from V and 4 bases from J; bases unmatched to any gene: 16. Germline lookup yields CDR1 DFQATT and CDR2 SNEGSKA (reference sequence). The CDR3 is 16 amino acids. The CDR3 spells CSAPPSWGQEVYEQYF. DNA for the CDR3: TGCAGTGCTCCACCCTCTTGGGGACAGGAGGTTTACGAGCAGTACTTC.

This clonotype was picked up many times. The V gene is TRBV3-1, the J gene TRBJ2-1; a possible D gene is TRBD1 (5 bases). This CDR3 region has 15 residues. Looked up from germline, CDR1 is LGHDT and CDR2 is YNNKEL (reference sequence). Trimming left V 1 base short and J 3 bases short, with 10 bases between. CDR3 coding DNA: TGTGCCAGCAGCCAAGGGGCAGGGTACTACAATGAGCAGTTCTTC. Protein: CASSQGAGYYNEQFF.

V is TRBV11-2 and J is TRBJ2-7; TRBD2 agrees at 8 bases. Trimming removed 5 bases from V and 5 bases from J; junction bases left unmatched: 5. This CDR3 has 13 amino acids. CDR1 SGHAT and CDR2 FQNNGV come from the germline V gene. In DNA, the CDR3 is TGTGCCAGCAGCCCTGGACTAGCCAACGAGCAGTACTTC. It codes for CASSPGLANEQYF.

The V call is TRBV4-2, the J call TRBJ2-6, with 7 bases lining up with TRBD1. The CDR3 consists of 16 residues. Trimming removed 7 bases from V and 3 bases from J; junction bases left unmatched: 9. The V gene's germline CDR1 is LGHNA and CDR2 YNFKEQ. CDR3 nucleotides: TGTGCCAGCATGAAGGGGGCAACGAGTGGGGCCAACGTCCTGACTTTC. Protein product: CASMKGATSGANVLTF.

This clonotype occurred a few times. This chain connects TRBV7-6 to TRBJ1-1; D gene uncertain. The CDR3 loop spans 16 amino acids. V was trimmed by 2 bases and J by 0 bases, leaving 13 bases between them. Looked up from germline, CDR1 is SGHVS and CDR2 is FNYEAQ. This chain's CDR3 is CASSLISGNMNTEAFF. DNA for the CDR3: TGTGCCAGCAGCTTAATTTCGGGTAATATGAACACTGAAGCTTTCTTT.

This chain joins TRBV15 and TRBJ1-4; a weak D match, TRBD1 (6 bases). Germline CDR1 and CDR2: LNHNV and YYDKDF (reference sequence). This CDR3 region has 17 residues. Trimming cost V 0 bases and J 4 bases, with 15 bases left between them. The CDR3 reads CATSRDFGQYINEKLFF. Written as DNA, the CDR3 is TGTGCCACCAGCAGAGATTTTGGACAGTATATTAATGAAAAACTGTTTTTT.

Ten or more counts support this clonotype. Germline and junction disagree at one end, which may indicate a read error. The genes are TRBV9 and TRBJ2-5; TRBD2 matches at 14 bases. Germline lookup yields CDR1 SGDLS and CDR2 YYNGEE. The CDR3 runs to 14 residues. In nucleotides, the CDR3 is TGTGCCAGCAGCGAGGGACTAGCGGGGGAGACCCAGTCCTTC. Its protein product is CASSEGLAGETQSF.

The sample holds many counts of this clonotype. V and J are TRBV5-8 and TRBJ2-4, with 7 bases matching TRBD1. Germline CDR1 SGHTS, CDR2 YDEGEE. The CDR3 is 17 amino acids. V shed 4 bases, J shed 1 base, and the junction held 11 bases outside the gene matches. CDR3 in DNA: TGTGCCAGCAGCGGGAGCACAGGGGAGCTGGCCAAAAACATTCAGTACTTC. It yields the protein CASSGSTGELAKNIQYF.

This clonotype was seen repeatedly, ten times or more. The chain carries TRBV20-1 and TRBJ2-7; TRBD1 agrees at 8 bases. Germline-derived CDR1 and CDR2 are DFQATT and SNEGSKA (reference sequence). J was trimmed by 1 base and V by 2 bases; bases with no gene match: 1. This CDR3 contains 13 residues. The CDR3 DNA is TGCAGTGCTAGACGGACAGGGTCCTACGAGCAGTACTTC. Its protein product is CSARRTGSYEQYF.

As regards this clonotype: Germline is not matched at one junction end, which may reflect a read error. The gene calls are TRBV10-3 and TRBJ2-7, with a weak D call TRBD2 (7 bases). Per the germline V gene, CDR1 is ENHRY and CDR2 is SYGVKD. The CDR3 runs to 15 residues. CDR3 nucleotides: TGTGCCATCAGTGGAGGGGGGGGGGCCGCAAGCGAGCAGTCCTTC. It is translated as CAISGGGGAASEQSF.

This clonotype was picked up many times. The V gene is TRBV5-1, the J gene TRBJ2-4; D may be TRBD1 or TRBD2 (5 bases each). The CDR3 sequence is 13 residues long. V gave up 4 bases and J gave up 9 bases, with 14 bases separating them. Germline V gene sequence: CDR1 SGHRS, CDR2 YFSETQ. This chain's CDR3 is CASSATGTAIQYF. CDR3 coding DNA: TGCGCCAGCAGCGCCACCGGGACGGCCATTCAGTACTTC.

Comments on this clonotype: Here the CDR3 omits its conserved ending phenylalanine or tryptophan, so a read error is the likely source. The chain has TRBV20-1 and TRBJ2-7; the D is unclear. Germline CDR1 is DFQATT and CDR2 is SNEGSKA (reference sequence). Trimming left V 3 bases short and J 7 bases short, with 7 bases between. The CDR3 extends over 10 amino acids. CDR3 coding DNA: TGCAGTGCTAGCTTCCGGGAGCAGTACTCC. This encodes CSASFREQYS.

The CDR3 nucleotides are TGTGCCAGCAGACGCTATGGGGATTCACCCCTCCACTTT. It specifies CASRRYGDSPLHF. V usage is TRBV6-5 and J usage is TRBJ1-6, with unresolved D. V gave up 6 bases and J gave up 8 bases, with 11 bases separating them. Germline V lookup: CDR1 MNHEY, CDR2 SVGAGI. CDR3 length: 13 amino acids.

At least ten counts were recorded for this clonotype. The V call is TRBV20-1, the J call TRBJ2-7; D gene ambiguous. The CDR3 loop spans 12 amino acids. Germline-derived CDR1 and CDR2 are DFQATT and SNEGSKA (reference sequence). V lost 5 bases and J 3 bases, leaving 11 bases between the germline ends. The CDR3 reads CSADLYSYEQYF. The CDR3 DNA reads as TGCAGTGCTGATCTCTATAGCTACGAGCAGTACTTC.

This chain connects TRBV7-2 to TRBJ2-5; D possibly matches TRBD1 or TRBD2 (5 bases each). This CDR3 spans 15 amino acids. Germline CDR1 reads SGHTA; CDR2 reads FQGNSA. V lost 5 bases and J 2 bases, leaving 15 bases between the germline ends. CDR3 amino acids: CASSPGGGLQETQYF. In DNA, the CDR3 is TGTGCCAGCAGCCCCGGTGGGGGTTTACAAGAGACCCAGTACTTC.

V is TRBV29-1 and J is TRBJ2-7; 11 bases line up with TRBD2. The junction had 8 bases not matched to a gene; V was cut back by 6 bases and J by 7 bases. The CDR3 loop spans 13 amino acids. Germline CDR1 and CDR2: SQVTM and ANQGSEA. CDR3 bases: TGCAGCGTGGGACTAGCGGTCTCCCGGGAGCAGTACTTC. Translation: CSVGLAVSREQYF.

The chain uses TRBV25-1 and TRBJ1-2, with D unresolved. The germline V and J ends were trimmed by 9 bases and 3 bases, with 17 bases remaining between them. The CDR3 sequence is 14 residues long. CDR1 and CDR2 from the germline V gene are MGHDK and SYGVNS. For the CDR3, the DNA is TGTGCCAGTTCGCGCACCGGAGCCTACTATGGCTACACCTTC. It specifies CASSRTGAYYGYTF.

The rearrangement joins TRBV7-9 to TRBJ1-4, with D unresolved. Germline CDR1 reads SEHNR; CDR2 reads FQNEAQ (reference sequence). The V end was cut by 5 bases, the J end by 6 bases, with 16 bases between. The CDR3 length is 15 residues. DNA for the CDR3: TGTGCCAGCAGCCCCTACAGAGAAGCGGATGAAAAACTGTTTTTT. This codes for CASSPYREADEKLFF.